Presented here are 10 T cell receptor beta chains from one specimen sequenced in a study of OX40 agonist ivuxolimab in advanced cancers. Here immunoSEQ multiplex PCR was the method, and the copy in TCRdb shows in-frame clones only, minus some. The data show some 70,000 clones, 70% to 90% seen once. The specimen was CD4+ or CD8+ T cells sorted from blood, collected in a trial of the OX40 agonist ivuxolimab. The receptors come from an adult with an advanced solid tumor such as melanoma, head and neck, liver or kidney cancer.

This rearrangement joins TRBV28 to TRBJ2-7; no definite D call. V was clipped by 3 bases and J by 1 base, with 7 bases between them. CDR3 length: 13 residues. Germline V CDR1 and CDR2: MDHEN, SYDVKM. CDR3 in amino acids: CASSFIGSYEQYF. The CDR3 DNA follows: TGTGCCAGCAGTTTTATAGGGTCCTACGAGCAGTACTTC. The entire variable domain, with the rest obtained from reference TRBV28 and TRBJ2-7, is as follows: DVKVTQSSRYLVKRTGEKVFLECVQDMDHENMFWYRQDPGLGLRLIYFSYDVKMKEKGDIPEGYSVSREKKERFSLILESASTNQTSMYLCASSFIGSYEQYFGPGTRLTVT.

The table lists this clone with a count of one. This chain connects TRBV7-2 to TRBJ2-5, with TRBD2 matching over 15 bases. V shed 0 bases, J shed 5 bases, and the junction held 4 bases outside the gene matches. Per germline, CDR1 SGHTA and CDR2 FQGNSA. The CDR3 sequence is 17 residues long. CDR3 coding DNA: TGTGCCAGCAGCTTAGCTGGACTAGCGGGGGGGCGGGAGACCCAGTACTTC. Protein product: CASSLAGLAGGRETQYF.

V usage is TRBV6-6 and J usage is TRBJ2-7, with TRBD1 identical over 10 bases. The CDR3 loop spans 16 amino acids. The germline V gene encodes CDR1 MNHNY and CDR2 SVGAGI (reference sequence). V shed 4 bases, J shed 6 bases, and the junction held 12 bases outside the gene matches. The CDR3 spells CASSLNGQGVFGEQYF. The CDR3 DNA reads as TGTGCCAGCAGTTTAAATGGACAGGGGGTTTTCGGCGAGCAGTACTTC.

The gene calls are TRBV5-4 and TRBJ2-5; possible D gene TRBD1, 6 bases. This CDR3 comprises 14 residues. Trimming stripped 4 bases from V and 1 base from J, with 11 bases between. Germline loops: CDR1 SGHNT, CDR2 YYREEE (reference sequence). The CDR3 DNA sequence: TGTGCCAGCAGCCAGGACAGACTCCAAGAGACCCAGTACTTC. Its translation is CASSQDRLQETQYF.

A single count supports this clone. V gene TRBV6-6 combines with J gene TRBJ1-5; 8 nucleotides line up with TRBD1. With V trimmed by 6 bases and J by 7 bases, 5 bases remained unmatched. CDR1 and CDR2 from the germline V gene are MNHNY and SVGAGI (reference sequence). This CDR3 is 13 amino acids long. CDR3 in DNA: TGTGCCAGCAGGCAGGGGGCCGGGCAGCCCCAGCATTTT. Protein product: CASRQGAGQPQHF.

The chain uses TRBV11-2 and TRBJ2-7; 8 nucleotides agree with TRBD2. Trimming took 1 base from V and 3 from J; bases not matched to a gene: 5. The length of the CDR3 is 15 residues. Germline CDR1 and CDR2: SGHAT and FQNNGV. The CDR3 sequence is CASSLGGGLSYEQYF. The CDR3 DNA is TGTGCCAGCAGCTTAGGCGGGGGGCTTAGCTACGAGCAGTACTTC.

The rearrangement uses TRBV4-2 and TRBJ2-3; maybe TRBD2 (7 bases). CDR1 LGHNA and CDR2 YNFKEQ come from the germline V gene. V lost 4 bases, J lost 7 bases, and 18 bases lay in between. The CDR3 is made up of 15 amino acids. The CDR3 loop is CASSPSWGGPNTQYF. The CDR3, as DNA: TGTGCCAGCAGCCCCTCGTGGGGGGGCCCCAATACGCAGTATTTT.

The rearrangement links TRBV5-1 to TRBJ2-5, with D tentatively TRBD2 (5 bases). V dropped 2 bases and J dropped 1 base, with 9 bases sitting between them. Germline CDR1 and CDR2: SGHRS and YFSETQ. The CDR3 runs to 14 residues. The chain's CDR3 is CASSFAGLQETQYF. DNA for the CDR3: TGCGCCAGCAGCTTTGCGGGCCTCCAAGAGACCCAGTACTTC.

The chain couples TRBV5-1 to TRBJ1-1; D not resolved. Per germline, CDR1 SGHRS and CDR2 YFSETQ. With 0 bases removed from V and 7 bases from J, the gap between germline ends came to 10 bases. The length of the CDR3 is 13 residues. This CDR3 is CASSLVQRNEAFF. CDR3 sequence (DNA): TGCGCCAGCAGCTTGGTACAGAGAAATGAAGCTTTCTTT.

This clone appeared many times. The V and J genes are TRBV29-1 and TRBJ1-1; 9 nucleotides line up with TRBD1. Germline V gene data show CDR1 as SQVTM and CDR2 as ANQGSEA. This CDR3 contains 12 residues. J was trimmed by 6 bases and V by 7 bases; bases with no gene match: 6. CDR3 amino acids: CSGGQGSSEAFF. CDR3 DNA: TGCAGCGGGGGACAGGGCTCATCTGAAGCTTTCTTT.